This T cell receptor beta chain was observed in a study of CD4+ T cells in melanoma. The CDR3 totals 12 residues. Trimming took off 4 bases at V and 0 bases at J, with 6 bases between the two ends. Germline CDR1 is GTSNPN and CDR2 is SVGIG (reference sequence). Only in-frame clones appear in the TCRdb table, and some are missing; sequencing was by immunoSEQ multiplex PCR. There are over 130,000 clones in the sample; 85% to 95% occur only once, and approximately 1.4% lies in the top ten. The rearrangement uses TRBV30 and TRBJ1-2; the D is unclear. The origin of this receptor is a human donor with melanoma. The CDR3 sequence: CAWTVTNYGYTF. The CDR3 DNA is TGTGCCTGGACAGTTACTAACTATGGCTACACCTTC. Looking up the rest from reference TRBV30 and TRBJ1-2 gives the full variable domain: SQTIHQWPATLVQPVGSPLSLECTVEGTSNPNLYWYRQAAGRGLQLLFYSVGIGQISSEVPQNLSASRPQDRQFILSSKKLLLSDSGFYLCAWTVTNYGYTFGSGTRLTVV.